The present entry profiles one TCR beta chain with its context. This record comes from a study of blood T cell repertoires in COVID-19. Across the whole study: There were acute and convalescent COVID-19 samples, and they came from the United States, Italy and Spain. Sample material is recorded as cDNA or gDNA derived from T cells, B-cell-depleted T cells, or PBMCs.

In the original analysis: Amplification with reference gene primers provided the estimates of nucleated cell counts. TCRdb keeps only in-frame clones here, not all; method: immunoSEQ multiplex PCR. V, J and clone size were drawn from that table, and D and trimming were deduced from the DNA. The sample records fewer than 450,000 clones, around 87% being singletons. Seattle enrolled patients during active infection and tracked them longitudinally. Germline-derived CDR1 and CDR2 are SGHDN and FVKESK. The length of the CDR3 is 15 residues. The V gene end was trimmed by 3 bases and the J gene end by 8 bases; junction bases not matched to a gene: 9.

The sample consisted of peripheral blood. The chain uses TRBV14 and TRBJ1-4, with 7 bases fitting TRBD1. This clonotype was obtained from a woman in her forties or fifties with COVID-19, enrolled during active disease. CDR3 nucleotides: TGTGCCAGCAGCCAGCACCCCGGGACAGCAGAAAAACTGTTTTTT. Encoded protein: CASSQHPGTAEKLFF. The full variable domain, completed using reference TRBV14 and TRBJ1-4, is EAGVTQFPSHSVIEKGQTVTLRCDPISGHDNLYWYRRVMGKEIKFLLHFVKESKQDESGMPNNRFLAERTGGTYSTLKVQPAELEDSGVYFCASSQHPGTAEKLFFGSGTQLSVL.